This T cell receptor beta chain stems from a study of regulatory T cells in long-lasting Graves disease. This clonotype was seen a few times. Construction of TCR beta libraries relied on iRepertoire HTBI primers and on Arm-PCR targeting CDR3 regions. A single record per CDR3 protein comes from TCRdb applying MiXCR to the multiplex PCR reads. This table holds roughly 470,000 distinct CDR3 sequences, less than 25% found once. The V gene's germline CDR1 is KGHSH and CDR2 LQKENI. V lost 3 bases to trimming and J lost 2 bases; unmatched junction nucleotides: 7. This CDR3 has 16 amino acids. The time point here: persistent/refractory GD, antithyroid drugs over 5 years with positive TRAb. The TCR library used RNA extracted from PBMCs.

The chain recombines TRBV18 with TRBJ1-5; 7 nucleotides line up with TRBD1. Sample: peripheral blood mononuclear cells (PBMCs), taken when the disease was refractory, from a patient treated with antithyroid drugs. This sequence was found in a female donor with Graves disease. The DNA of the CDR3 is TGTGCCAGCTCACCGTCGACAGGGAACGGCAATCAGCCCCAGCATTTT. Translating it yields CASSPSTGNGNQPQHF.